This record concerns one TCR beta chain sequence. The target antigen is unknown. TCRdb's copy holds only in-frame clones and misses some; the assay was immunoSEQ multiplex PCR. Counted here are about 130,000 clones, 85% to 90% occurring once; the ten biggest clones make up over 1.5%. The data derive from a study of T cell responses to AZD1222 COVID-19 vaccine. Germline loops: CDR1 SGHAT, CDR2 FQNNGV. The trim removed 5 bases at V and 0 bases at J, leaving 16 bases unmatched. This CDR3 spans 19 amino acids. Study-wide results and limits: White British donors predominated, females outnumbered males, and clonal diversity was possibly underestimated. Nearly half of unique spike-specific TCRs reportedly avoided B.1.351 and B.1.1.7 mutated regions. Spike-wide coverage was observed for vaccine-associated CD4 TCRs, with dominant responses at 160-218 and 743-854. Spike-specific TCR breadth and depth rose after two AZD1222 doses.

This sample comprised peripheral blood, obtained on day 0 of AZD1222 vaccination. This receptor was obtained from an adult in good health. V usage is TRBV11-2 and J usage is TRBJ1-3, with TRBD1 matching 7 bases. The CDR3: CASSPRSQTGPFSGNTIYF. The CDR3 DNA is TGTGCCAGCAGCCCCCGGAGCCAGACAGGGCCCTTCTCTGGAAACACCATATATTTT.